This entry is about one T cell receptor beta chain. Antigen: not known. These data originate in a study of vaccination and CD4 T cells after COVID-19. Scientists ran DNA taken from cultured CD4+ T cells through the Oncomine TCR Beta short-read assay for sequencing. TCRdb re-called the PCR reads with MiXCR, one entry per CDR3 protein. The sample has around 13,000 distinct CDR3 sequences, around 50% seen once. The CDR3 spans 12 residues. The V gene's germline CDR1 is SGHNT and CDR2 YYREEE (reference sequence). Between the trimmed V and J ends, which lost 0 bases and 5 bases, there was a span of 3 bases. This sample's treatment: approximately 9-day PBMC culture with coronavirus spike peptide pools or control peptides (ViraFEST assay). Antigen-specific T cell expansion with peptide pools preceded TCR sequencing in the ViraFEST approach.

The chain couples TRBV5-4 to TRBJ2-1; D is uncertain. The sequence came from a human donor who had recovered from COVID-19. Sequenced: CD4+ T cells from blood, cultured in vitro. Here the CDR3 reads CASSLDNNEQFF. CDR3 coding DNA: TGTGCCAGCAGCTTGGACAACAATGAGCAGTTCTTC.